Here is one TCR beta chain with its context. This entry is derived from a study of T cells in Graves' hyperthyroidism and ophthalmopathy. Losses at the gene ends were 6 bases for V and 4 bases for J; bases not matched to a gene: 5. CDR1 and CDR2 from the germline V gene are MNHEY and SMNVEV (reference sequence). CDR3 length equals 15 residues. Amplification of TCR beta CDR3 regions used RNA as the template. Carried out on the TCR CDR3, a first-round RT-PCR used the HTBI primer set. TCRdb used MiXCR to reprocess the multiplex PCR reads, holding one entry per CDR3 protein. The repertoire includes 300,000 to 400,000 distinct CDR3 sequences, approximately 13% of them detected once, and approximately 11% sits in the top ten.

This TCR came from a woman aged 55-69 years with Graves' hyperthyroidism. This rearrangement joins TRBV27 to TRBJ1-3, with 11 bases that match TRBD1. The sequenced sample consisted of blood. CDR3: CASRGQGAGGNTIYF. CDR3 in DNA: TGTGCCAGCAGAGGACAGGGGGCGGGGGGAAACACCATATATTTT.